The TCR beta chain under discussion was sequenced for a study of T cell responses to AZD1222 COVID-19 vaccine. Findings and limits, study-wide: Sampling that yielded the repertoires occurred only after the peak T cell response.

Sequencing was performed with immunoSEQ multiplex PCR; in TCRdb, only in-frame clones are kept and a portion is missing. The sample carries 140,000 to 150,000 clones, around nine tenths recorded once. Germline V gives CDR1 ENHRY, CDR2 SYGVKD. Trimming removed 4 bases from V and 0 bases from J, with 12 bases in between. The CDR3 length is 15 residues. As concerns this clone: The antigen remains unidentified.

The sequenced sample was peripheral blood, obtained on day 0 of AZD1222 vaccination. The chain carries TRBV10-3 and TRBJ1-1; no clear D gene. The receptor's source is an adult in good health. This CDR3 reads CAISGLGWMNTEAFF. CDR3 in DNA: TGTGCCATCAGTGGTTTAGGTTGGATGAACACTGAAGCTTTCTTT.